This TCR beta chain emerged from a study of T cells in Graves' hyperthyroidism and ophthalmopathy (dated by TCRdb to about 2019). Study-wide context: TCR V-J signatures able to tell the groups apart were searched for in a discovery cohort of about a hundred patients, of whom 43 had Graves' ophthalmopathy and roughly 58 had stable Graves' hyperthyroidism. An independent validation cohort of about 20 hyperthyroidism patients and more than 15 patients who later progressed to ophthalmopathy tested prospective prediction of ophthalmopathy. The approximately 98 discovery patients were randomly divided into training and test sets at a 7:3 ratio. In roughly six Graves' hyperthyroidism patients, the study also compared T-cell repertoires from thyroid tissue with T-cell repertoires from blood. Once sampling was done, hyperthyroidism patients were given methimazole at a starting dose of 30 mg daily, whereas ophthalmopathy patients were given high-dose intravenous methylprednisolone. TCR Vbeta CDR3 sequencing of roughly 140 peripheral blood samples (fewer than 45 ophthalmopathy, roughly 72 hyperthyroidism and about 17 progressor patients) is reported in the paper.

The TCR beta CDR3 regions were amplified from the RNA transcripts. For the first round of RT-PCR on the TCR CDR3, the HTBI primer set was used together with the Qiagen OneStep RT-PCR kit. A second multiplex PCR round built the libraries, followed by size selection and purification. Paired-end sequencing of the libraries was performed with 100 bp reads on an Illumina HiSeq2000. Under the source paper's analysis protocol: Raw data were processed with SOAPnuke, discarding reads with adapters, uncalled bases, mean Phred below 15, or no exact constant-primer or identifier match. COPE v1.2.5 was used to merge high-quality paired reads, and clonotypes were defined as unique nucleotide sequences. MiTCR v1.1 was used to align clonotypes to the IMGT TRBV, TRBD and TRBJ reference segments. Analysis was restricted to V-J combinations with a frequency above 0.0001, which covered over 98% of repertoires. A TCS score was defined as the ratio between F50 (clonal expansion) and ExV (chaos), using BLOSUM62-based TCRdist between CDR3 peptides within each V-J. Welch's t-statistics and random forest reduced around 510 V-J features to about 12, which were used in a naive Bayes classifier (R e1071). TCRdb took the public reads, trimmed them with fastp at Q25, ran MiXCR for clone calling and kept in-frame beta chains. Each entry merges the rows of one CDR3 protein and shows their most common DNA and genes. These V and J calls are TCRdb output, not the study's own analysis. For this sample the table gives some 510,000 distinct CDR3 sequences, of which under 60% were detected only once. The ten largest clonotypes hold approximately 8.2% of the sample.

Stable Graves' hyperthyroidism was defined as no progression to ophthalmopathy during 18 months of follow-up. Hyperthyroidism patients were newly diagnosed, had a disease duration of under 2 months, and were aged 18 to 65 years. Patients with uncontrolled infections, other autoimmune diseases, pregnancy or lactation were excluded. Diagnoses were based on clinical symptoms, serum thyroxine and TRAb, thyroid ultrasound and orbital computed tomography. Total RNA was extracted with Trizol reagent, and quality was checked on an Agilent 2100 Bioanalyzer. Trimming takes 7 bases from V and 0 bases from J, and the germline ends sit 8 bases apart. CDR1 and CDR2, per the germline V gene, are SGDLS and YYNGEE. The CDR3 measures 14 amino acids from cysteine to phenylalanine. Kept here is only the CDR3 DNA, which spans 42 bases and is read in frame from base 1. General study outcomes and caveats: No statistical method was used to set the sample size in advance, and investigators knew the group allocation. In validation, the model predicted progression to ophthalmopathy with around 71% sensitivity and approximately 78% specificity, a median of approximately 6.5 months before onset. Most expanded thyroid clonotypes (frequency above 0.001) were also detected in blood, a finding suggesting that blood repertoires may reflect thyroid immune responses. Ophthalmopathy was separated from stable hyperthyroidism by a 13 V-J signature model, with over 85% sensitivity and 81% to 82% specificity obtained in cross-validation and 80%/75% obtained in testing.

A word on this clonotype: Its target antigen remains unknown. No base quality information exists; no much larger clone differs at one position.

The sequenced sample consisted of peripheral blood or thyroid tissue (not recorded which). In this chain, TRBV9 is recombined with TRBJ2-6; a confident D gene designation cannot be given. This TCR derives from a woman under 30 with Graves' hyperthyroidism. Donor details come from another sample of the same person, matched by shared clones. The DNA sequence is TGTGCCAGCTCCAGCTTCTCTGGGGCCAACGTCCTGACTTTC. The resulting protein is CASSSFSGANVLTF. Supplemented by the reference TRBV9 and TRBJ2-6 proteins around the CDR3, the complete variable domain is DSGVTQTPKHLITATGQRVTLRCSPRSGDLSVYWYQQSLDQGLQFLIQYYNGEERAKGNILERFSAQQFPDLHSELNLSSLELGDSALYFCASSSFSGANVLTFGAGSRLTVL.